The 17 T cell receptor beta chains reported below all come from one sample, sequenced in a study of blood T cell repertoires in COVID-19. The method was immunoSEQ multiplex PCR; TCRdb's version includes in-frame clones alone and lacks a portion of them. The table shows 15,000 to 20,000 clones, with nearly 90% occurring only once. The sample was peripheral blood. The receptors here all came from a human donor in a cohort sampled during active COVID-19.

This clone was found once. The gene calls are TRBV11-2 and TRBJ2-3; 7 positions agree with TRBD1. The junction had 9 bases not matched to a gene; V was cut back by 6 bases and J by 6 bases. This CDR3 is 14 amino acids long. In germline, CDR1 is SGHAT, CDR2 FQNNGV. Written as DNA, the CDR3 is TGTGCCAGCAGACAAAGAAGGGGGCGCGATACGCAGTATTTT. Residues: CASRQRRGRDTQYF.

The chain carries TRBV30 and TRBJ2-3; D ambiguous. The CDR3 length is 12 residues. CDR1 and CDR2 (germline): GTSNPN, SVGIG (reference sequence). Trimming left V 3 bases short and J 2 bases short, with 6 bases between. For the CDR3, the DNA is TGTGCCTGGAGGGCCAACACAGATACGCAGTATTTT. This gives the protein CAWRANTDTQYF.

V gene TRBV5-1 combines with J gene TRBJ2-1, with 10 positions matching TRBD2. Germline trimming cut 3 bases from V and 5 bases from J; bases unmatched to any gene: 5. The CDR3 totals 15 residues. Germline V lookup: CDR1 SGHRS, CDR2 YFSETQ. CDR3 residues: CASSSGLAENNEQFF. The CDR3 DNA reads as TGCGCCAGCAGCTCCGGACTAGCGGAGAACAATGAGCAGTTCTTC.

The chain couples TRBV10-3 to TRBJ1-6; D may be TRBD1 (5 bases). The V gene lost 2 bases and the J gene lost 7 bases, with 6 bases spanning the gap. From germline, CDR1 is ENHRY and CDR2 SYGVKD. The CDR3 consists of 13 residues. The CDR3 DNA reads as TGTGCCATCAGTGAGACAGGAAATTCACCCCTCCACTTT. Protein product: CAISETGNSPLHF.

The V gene is TRBV19, the J gene TRBJ1-6; maybe TRBD1 (6 bases). Trimming shortened V by 5 bases and J by 4 bases, and 12 bases separated the two germline ends. This CDR3 comprises 15 residues. Per germline, CDR1 LNHDA and CDR2 SQIVND (reference sequence). The CDR3 nucleotides are TGTGCCAGTAGTCGACAGGAGCTATATAATTCACCCCTCCACTTT. This gives the protein CASSRQELYNSPLHF. Filled out from reference TRBV19 and TRBJ1-6, the complete variable domain reads DGGITQSPKYLFRKEGQNVTLSCEQNLNHDAMYWYRQDPGQGLRLIYYSQIVNDFQKGDIAEGYSVSREKKESFPLTVTSAQKNPTAFYLCASSRQELYNSPLHFGNGTRLTVT.

This chain links TRBV27 with TRBJ1-6; the D is unclear. The CDR3 consists of 12 residues. The germline V and J ends were trimmed by 0 bases and 13 bases, with 7 bases remaining between them. Looked up from germline, CDR1 is MNHEY and CDR2 is SMNVEV (reference sequence). The CDR3 loop reads CASSLSSGPLHF. The CDR3 DNA follows: TGTGCCAGCAGTTTATCCTCGGGGCCCCTCCACTTT.

V usage is TRBV27 and J usage is TRBJ2-2, with 9 bases matching TRBD2. The CDR3 consists of 18 residues. The germline CDR1 and CDR2 sequences are MNHEY and SMNVEV (reference sequence). J was trimmed by 1 base and V by 8 bases; bases with no gene match: 14. CDR3 sequence (DNA): TGTGCCAGCCCCCTTAGGGTAGCGGGAGAGGGGAACACCGGGGAGCTGTTTTTT. Amino acids: CASPLRVAGEGNTGELFF.

This sequence joins TRBV6-5 and TRBJ1-2, with TRBD1 identical over 7 bases. The germline gives CDR1 MNHEY, CDR2 SVGAGI. The ends lost 2 bases at V and 4 bases at J; junction bases unmatched: 7. The CDR3 loop spans 15 amino acids. The CDR3 is CASSYKQGSLYGYTF. CDR3 in DNA: TGTGCCAGCAGTTACAAACAGGGGAGCCTCTATGGCTACACCTTC.

The J gene is TRBJ2-1, the V gene TRBV28; 9 bases are shared with TRBD1. After removal of 4 bases from V and 5 bases from J, the junction contained 6 bases not matched to a gene. The CDR3 consists of 15 residues. CDR1 and CDR2 from the germline V gene are MDHEN and SYDVKM. This CDR3 is CASSSPGQGHNEQFF. The CDR3 nucleotides read TGTGCCAGCAGTTCCCCGGGACAGGGTCACAATGAGCAGTTCTTC.

The chain couples TRBV11-1 to TRBJ1-2; TRBD1 agrees at 10 bases. CDR1 is SGHAT and CDR2 is FQDESV in the germline V gene (reference sequence). V lost 5 bases to trimming and J lost 7 bases; unmatched junction nucleotides: 10. The CDR3 is 15 residues long. CDR3 protein: CASSRTGTGVFGYTF. The CDR3, as DNA: TGTGCCAGCAGCCGTACCGGGACAGGGGTTTTTGGCTACACCTTC.

J is TRBJ1-5 and V is TRBV19, with 10 bases identical to TRBD1. The CDR3 is made up of 18 amino acids. Trimming cost V 9 bases and J 0 bases; bases outside gene matches: 14. Germline-derived CDR1 and CDR2 are LNHDA and SQIVND (reference sequence). The CDR3 DNA is TGTGCCAGCGCACGTGACAGGGGGCGCGGATATAGCAATCAGCCCCAGCATTTT. The encoded protein is CASARDRGRGYSNQPQHF.

This rearrangement joins TRBV11-2 to TRBJ2-7; TRBD1 is a possible D gene (6 bases). V lost 6 bases, J lost 4 bases, and 16 bases lay in between. The germline V gene encodes CDR1 SGHAT and CDR2 FQNNGV. The CDR3 has 14 amino acids. Here the CDR3 DNA reads TGTGCCAGCAGACGAACAGGGTTCGGGTACGAGCAGTACTTC. It is translated as CASRRTGFGYEQYF.

The J gene is TRBJ1-1, the V gene TRBV28; TRBD1 matches at 8 bases. The CDR3 runs to 15 residues. V gave up 2 bases and J gave up 1 base; unmatched junction bases: 3. From germline, CDR1 is MDHEN and CDR2 SYDVKM. The chain's CDR3 is CASSLTGGPNTEAFF. The DNA of the CDR3 is TGTGCCAGCAGTTTAACAGGGGGTCCGAACACTGAAGCTTTCTTT.

This clone was observed a handful of times. The chain uses TRBV7-9 and TRBJ2-1; D possibly corresponds to TRBD2 (6 bases). The V end was cut by 6 bases, the J end by 4 bases, with 16 bases between. Germline V CDR1 and CDR2: SEHNR, FQNEAQ (reference sequence). This CDR3 spans 15 amino acids. In DNA form, the CDR3 reads TGTGCCAGCAGTTGGCCGGAGGAGGGGTACAATGAGCAGTTCTTC. It encodes CASSWPEEGYNEQFF.

V is TRBV5-1 and J is TRBJ2-3, with 7 bases aligning to TRBD2. The germline CDR1 and CDR2 sequences are SGHRS and YFSETQ. The CDR3 loop spans 17 amino acids. Germline trimming cut 0 bases from V and 0 bases from J; bases unmatched to any gene: 7. The CDR3 protein is CASSLGGSGSSTDTQYF. CDR3 DNA: TGCGCCAGCAGCTTGGGGGGTAGCGGGTCTAGCACAGATACGCAGTATTTT. Combining the CDR3 with reference TRBV5-1 and TRBJ2-3 gives the whole variable domain KAGVTQTPRYLIKTRGQQVTLSCSPISGHRSVSWYQQTPGQGLQFLFEYFSETQRNKGNFPGRFSGRQFSNSRSEMNVSTLELGDSALYLCASSLGGSGSSTDTQYFGPGTRLTVL.

The V gene is TRBV7-6, the J gene TRBJ2-7; D gene ambiguous. The CDR3 is 13 amino acids. The germline V and J ends were trimmed by 5 bases and 5 bases, with 13 bases remaining between them. Germline V gene data show CDR1 as SGHVS and CDR2 as FNYEAQ. The DNA of the CDR3 is TGTGCCAGCAGCCCCAGAACGAGCGACGAGCAGTACTTC. Amino acid sequence: CASSPRTSDEQYF.

The gene calls are TRBV5-1 and TRBJ1-2, with 7 bases that match TRBD1. The CDR3 spans 13 residues. V was pared by 1 base and J by 7 bases, with 4 bases of the junction left unmatched. Germline V gene sequence: CDR1 SGHRS, CDR2 YFSETQ. CDR3 DNA sequence: TGCGCCAGCAGCTTGCAACAGGGGTCTGGCTACACCTTC. It specifies CASSLQQGSGYTF.